This T cell receptor beta chain was obtained from a study of cytomegalovirus exposure and HLA in healthy donors. This CDR3 contains 17 residues. Per the germline V gene, CDR1 is MNHEY and CDR2 is SMNVEV (reference sequence). The V segment lost 6 bases and the J segment 7 bases; nucleotides outside the gene matches: 20. Repertoires were generated with immunoSEQ multiplex PCR, while TCRdb's copy carries only in-frame clones and drops some. The data hold 150,000 to 200,000 clones, with more than 70% observed a single time. The sequence derives from a man younger than 40 in good health and CMV-seropositive. The sample comprised PBMCs. The V gene is TRBV27, the J gene TRBJ2-7, with 8 bases matching TRBD2. CDR3 residues: CASSLSPRGPGRGEQYF. Here the CDR3 DNA reads TGTGCCAGCAGCCTTAGCCCCAGGGGCCCCGGGAGGGGTGAGCAGTACTTC.